This T cell receptor beta chain was recovered during a study of early T cells in non-severe SARS-CoV-2 infection. TCRdb reprocessed the 5' RACE reads with MiXCR, giving one entry per CDR3 protein. The sample yields approximately 70,000 distinct CDR3 sequences, about an eighth seen once. Trimming removed 6 bases at V and 4 bases at J, with 18 bases between. The CDR3 extends over 15 amino acids. Germline CDR1 and CDR2: SGHRS and YFSETQ. The source material was whole blood. V is TRBV5-1 and J is TRBJ2-3; a weak D match, TRBD2 (6 bases). The sequence derives from an adult who was a healthcare worker with PCR-confirmed SARS-CoV-2 infection or an uninfected control (not recorded which). The CDR3 sequence is CASTPTPEGSDTQYF. Here the CDR3 DNA reads TGCGCCAGCACCCCTACGCCGGAGGGCTCAGATACGCAGTATTTT.